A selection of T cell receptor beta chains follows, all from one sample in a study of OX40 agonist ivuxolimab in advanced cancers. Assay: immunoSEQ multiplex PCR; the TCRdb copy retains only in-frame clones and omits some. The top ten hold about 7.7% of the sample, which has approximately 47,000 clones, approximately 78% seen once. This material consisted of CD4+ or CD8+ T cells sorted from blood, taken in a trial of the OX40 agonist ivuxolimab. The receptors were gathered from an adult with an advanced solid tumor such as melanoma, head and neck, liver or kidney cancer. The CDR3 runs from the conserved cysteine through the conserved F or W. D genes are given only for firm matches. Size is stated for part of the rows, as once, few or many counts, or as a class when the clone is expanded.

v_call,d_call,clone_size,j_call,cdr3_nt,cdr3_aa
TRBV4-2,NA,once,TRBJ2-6,TGTGCCAGCAGCCAAGGGGAAACTGGGGCCAACGTCCTGACTTTC,CASSQGETGANVLTF
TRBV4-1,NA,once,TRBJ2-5,TGCGCCAGCAGCCAATCTGGGGGCCCCATCCAAGAGACCCAGTACTTC,CASSQSGGPIQETQYF
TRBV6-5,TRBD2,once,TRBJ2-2,TGTGCCAGCAGTTATCTAGCGGGGGTCGCCGGGGAGCTGTTTTTT,CASSYLAGVAGELFF
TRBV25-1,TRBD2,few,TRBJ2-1,TGTGCCAGCAGTGCCCTGATAGCGGGAGTAGACAATGAGCAGTTCTTC,CASSALIAGVDNEQFF
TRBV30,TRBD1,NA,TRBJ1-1,TGTGCCCAGACCGGGACAGCTTATACTGAAGCTTTCTTT,CAQTGTAYTEAFF
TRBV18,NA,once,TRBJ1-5,TGTGCCAGCTCACCCTCTCAGGCTGGACAGCCCCAGCATTTT,CASSPSQAGQPQHF
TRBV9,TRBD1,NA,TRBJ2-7,TGTGCCAGCAGCGTAGGTGAGGGGGCAGGGGGCTCCTACGAGCAGTACTTC,CASSVGEGAGGSYEQYF
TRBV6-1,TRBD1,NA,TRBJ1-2,TGTGCCAGCAGTGAAGGAGGACAGGGGCTCGGTAGCGATGGCTACACCTTC,CASSEGGQGLGSDGYTF
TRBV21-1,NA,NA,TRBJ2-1,TGTGCCAGCAGCGAGACAGGGGACAATGAGCAGTTCTTC,CASSETGDNEQFF
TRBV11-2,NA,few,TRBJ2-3,TGTGCCAGCAGCTTGGGGAGCACAGATACGCAGTATTTT,CASSLGSTDTQYF
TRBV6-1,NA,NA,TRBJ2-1,TGTGCCAGCAGTGAGTCGTGGGGCCTGTACAATGAGCAGTTCTTC,CASSESWGLYNEQFF
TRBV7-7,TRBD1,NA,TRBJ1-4,TGTGCCAGCAGCCAGACGACAGGGAACGAAAAACTGTTTTTT,CASSQTTGNEKLFF
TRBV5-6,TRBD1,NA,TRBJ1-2,TGTGCCAGCAGTTCAGTACAGGGGGCCCTCACCTTC,CASSSVQGALTF
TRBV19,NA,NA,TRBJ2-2,TGTGCCAGTAGTACGCGGGACGGGGAGCTGTTTTTT,CASSTRDGELFF
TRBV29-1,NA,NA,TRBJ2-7,TGCAGCGTTGTGCAAGGAGGGGGCGGCTTCTACGGGCAGTACTTC,CSVVQGGGGFYGQYF
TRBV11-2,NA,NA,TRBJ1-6,TGTGCCAGCAGCTTAGGAGCGCCGGGGGTTAGTTCACCCCTCCACTTT,CASSLGAPGVSSPLHF
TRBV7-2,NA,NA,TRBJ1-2,TGTGCCAGCAGCTTAGTGGGTCAGATCCCATCGTATGGCTACACCTTC,CASSLVGQIPSYGYTF
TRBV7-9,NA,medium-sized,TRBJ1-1,TGTGCCAGCAGCTCGACACCCCACACTGAAGCTTTCTTT,CASSSTPHTEAFF
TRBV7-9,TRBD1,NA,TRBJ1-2,TGTGCCAGCAGCCCTGGGACAGATTCCCTCTATGGCTACACCTTC,CASSPGTDSLYGYTF
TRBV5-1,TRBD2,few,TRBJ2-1,TGCGCCAGCAGCTTATTCCTAGCGGGAGGAGGGAGCGGAAATGAGCAGTTCTTC,CASSLFLAGGGSGNEQFF
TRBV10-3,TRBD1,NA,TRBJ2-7,TGTGCCATCAGCCGAGGGGGCCGGACAGGGCTCTACGAGCAGTACTTC,CAISRGGRTGLYEQYF
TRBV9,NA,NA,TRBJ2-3,TGTGCCAGCAGCGCCCTTCAGCCGAGCACAGATACGCAGTATTTT,CASSALQPSTDTQYF
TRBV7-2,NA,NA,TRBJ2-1,TGTGCCAGCAGCTCCCAGGGCAGCAACAATGAGCAGTTCTTC,CASSSQGSNNEQFF